This TCR beta chain was observed in a study of T cell changes during pregnancy in multiple sclerosis. Using immunoSEQ multiplex PCR, the repertoire was profiled, and TCRdb retains in-frame clones only, with some absent. The sample lists tens of thousands of clones; 90% were seen once. The germline CDR1 and CDR2 sequences are LGHNA and YNFKEQ. Deletions cut 1 base from V and 1 base from J, with 9 bases between. CDR3 length equals 15 residues. The input for sequencing was peripheral blood, taken in the first trimester of pregnancy. The clonotype comes from a female donor in good health, enrolled as a control in a pregnancy study. V usage is TRBV4-2 and J usage is TRBJ2-3; possibly TRBD2 for D (6 bases). The CDR3 DNA reads TGTGCCAGCAGCCAAGGCGCTAGCGGCACAGATACGCAGTATTTT. Amino acids: CASSQGASGTDTQYF.